This T cell receptor (beta chain) is from a study of long-term antiretroviral therapy in people with HIV (dated by TCRdb to between 2021 and 2024). A note on the overall study: The earliest samples were collected approximately a decade before the 2015 WHO recommendation for immediate ART, a period when ART was typically delayed until CD4 counts fell. Test extractions of a monoclonal T-cell line alongside approximately 36 polyclonal samples showed no cross-contamination during QIAcube processing. About a third of the roughly 30 participants with HIV were female. A retrospective serial study tested whether ART initiation and durable HIV suppression were associated with changes in peripheral blood TRB repertoire composition and diversity. From fewer than 35 adults with confirmed HIV infection, the cohort provided 150 to 200 cryopreserved PBMC samples, gathered serially across a mean of approximately six years (range 1-12).

The immunoSEQ hsTCRB v3.0 assay was used at survey level resolution to sequence the TRB variable region. TRB sequencing targeted a depth of about 40,000-55,000 T-cell genomes per sample. An Illumina MiSeq with a v3 150-cycle kit was used to sequence the pooled TRB libraries. The study's processing was this. Repertoire analysis was run in R within a reproducible Nextflow workflow that covered QC, data transformation and analysis. Custom analyses were implemented in LymphoSeq2, an R package for AIRR-Seq data exploration. A handful of samples that produced fewer than 5000 total TRB sequences were removed, so some 190 HIV repertoires were analyzed. Among the approximately 190 retained HIV repertoires, approximately 59 were collected before ART initiation and around 130 after ART initiation. Repertoires were downsampled to 5000 TRB nucleotide sequences, and summary statistics were averaged over 100 downsampling iterations. TRB sequences were retained for analysis only if CDR3 regions of at least seven amino acids were present. Diversity was assessed using a clonality score derived from Shannon entropy and using the Gini coefficient. In repertoire networks, the top 5000 CDR3 amino acid sequences were linked whenever an edit distance of one separated two sequences. For TRB CDR3 amino acid sequences, antigen specificity groups and MHC restriction were predicted with GLIPH2. CDR3 amino acid sequences were matched against VDJdb and McPAS-TCR to flag known CMV, EBV, HIV or tissue antigen associations. Pre-ART, post-ART and control groups were compared with Wilcoxon signed-rank tests and Holm-Bonferroni correction. TCRdb provides this immuneACCESS table in a form limited to in-frame rearrangements. Some clones are lacking; in checked studies, under half of them reflect an unresolved V gene, and why the rest are absent is not known. D and trimming come from the DNA, and the V and J calls and clone size come from that table. For this sample the table gives tens of thousands of clones, of which roughly 86% were detected only once. About 5% of the sample comes from the top ten.

Relative to germline, V is missing 1 base and J is missing 6 bases, with 8 bases of the junction outside any gene match. From cysteine to phenylalanine, the CDR3 is 18 amino acids long. Only the CDR3 DNA is retained, 54 bases long and in frame from the first base. In the germline V gene, CDR1 corresponds to MGHRA and CDR2 to YSYEKL. Participants were included only if at least one PBMC sample before ART initiation and at least two post-ART samples were available. All participants with HIV were treated in the United States of America. Cryopreserved samples of about 1-10 million PBMC were thawed and washed before DNA extraction. At the time of the earliest PBMC sample, participants with HIV were aged between about 20 and 55 years. PBMC samples were contributed by each participant from 1-4 timepoints before ART initiation and 2-8 timepoints after ART initiation, with a median of 7 samples. Serial HIV viral load, CD4+ T-cell count, ART history and demographic data were obtained for every participant. A Qiagen kit on a QIAcube was used to extract genomic DNA from unsorted PBMC, with samples processed in batches of 12.

Points on this clone: Its cognate antigen has yet to be identified. No base quality information exists; no much larger clone differs at one position.

The full study reports these points: Starting ART was linked to a significant rise in TRB diversity, yet even after long-term ART the diversity remained significantly lower than in transplant donor controls. HIV repertoires had narrower CDR3 length ranges than controls, and the network structure suggested an antigen-experienced repertoire that shifted only slightly toward naive after ART. The repertoire was dominated across all time points by expanded TRB clones identified before ART initiation, although this dominance was seen to fluctuate and to decrease in many PLHIV after ART. No data were available on ART adherence, viral resistance or therapy changes, limiting inferences about post-ART repertoire changes. Because pre-ART samples had limited cell numbers, profiling was done on unsorted PBMC rather than on sorted CD4+ and CD8+ T cells. Since PBMC availability was limited, sequencing covered only the TCR beta chain, with no alpha chain pairing. The samples span the years 2004 to 2017, and the ART regimens used may be less effective than current regimens.

The source was unsorted PBMCs, collected 0.1 years before starting antiretroviral therapy. The TCR comes from a woman aged 45-65 years with HIV. The chain couples TRBV4-1 to TRBJ2-5; TRBD2 agrees with 16 junctional bases. The nucleotide sequence is TGCGCCAGCAGCCAAGTTGGGACTAGCGGGGGGGTCTCCCAGACCCAGTACTTC. It codes for CASSQVGTSGGVSQTQYF.